This T cell receptor beta chain was captured by sequencing in a study of blood T cell repertoires in COVID-19. Germline values: CDR1 SGDLS, CDR2 YYNGEE. Losses at the gene ends were 4 bases for V and 1 base for J; bases not matched to a gene: 5. The CDR3 runs to 17 residues. Some clones are missing from TCRdb's copy, which holds only in-frame ones; the method was immunoSEQ multiplex PCR. Of approximately 320,000 clones listed, roughly 89% are singletons. The sample consisted of PBMCs or T cells enriched from blood (not recorded which). This TCR derives from a woman aged 18-29 years who had recovered from COVID-19. This chain connects TRBV9 to TRBJ2-2; 12 bases align to TRBD2. The CDR3 here is CASSLTSGSLNTGELFF. In DNA, the CDR3 is TGTGCCAGCAGCCTGACTAGCGGGAGTTTGAACACCGGGGAGCTGTTTTTT. The full variable domain, in which reference TRBV9 and TRBJ2-2 provide the parts outside the CDR3, is DSGVTQTPKHLITATGQRVTLRCSPRSGDLSVYWYQQSLDQGLQFLIQYYNGEERAKGNILERFSAQQFPDLHSELNLSSLELGDSALYFCASSLTSGSLNTGELFFGEGSRLTVL.